This record looks at one T cell receptor (beta chain) sequence and its context. This specimen comes from a study of cytomegalovirus exposure and HLA in healthy donors. The PCR made use of 60 Vbeta and 13 Jbeta primers. Assay used: immunoSEQ multiplex PCR; TCRdb lists only in-frame clones, some missing. The table includes 100,000 to 130,000 clones, 77% detected once. The CDR3 spans 15 residues. V shed 3 bases and J 2 bases; nucleotides not matched to a gene: 4. From germline, CDR1 is MNHNS and CDR2 SASEGT. The origin of this receptor is a male donor in good health and CMV-seronegative. The chain joins TRBV6-1 to TRBJ2-7, with TRBD1 matching 10 bases. Specimen: PBMCs. The CDR3 DNA is TGTGCCAGCAGTGAGGGGACAGGGGCCGCCTACGAGCAGTACTTC. Its protein is CASSEGTGAAYEQYF.